Below, one TCR beta chain is given with its context. What it binds is not known. For sorted libraries, the input was around 1 million CD4+ or CD8+ T cells. V lost 1 base and J 1 base, leaving 8 bases between the germline ends. The germline CDR1 and CDR2 sequences are LNHDA and SQIVND (reference sequence). The length of the CDR3 is 15 residues. The authors made cDNA by 5'RACE with 10-nucleotide random UMIs. MiXCR was run by TCRdb on the 5' RACE reads, yielding one entry per CDR3 protein. The sample contains around 40,000 distinct CDR3 sequences, 6.5% to 7.5% of which appear only once. The source of the sample is a study of neurological immune-mediated disorders. General study points: Because no CDR3 amino acid sequences were shared across subjects by expanded clones, private repertoires were suggested in all groups.

The sample consisted of CD4+ T cells from blood. The TCR originated in a man in his fifties in good health. V usage is TRBV19 and J usage is TRBJ2-1; D is uncertain. The CDR3 DNA reads as TGTGCCAGTAGTATAGGCGGAACTTCCTACAATGAGCAGTTCTTC. The encoded protein is CASSIGGTSYNEQFF. The full variable domain, completed using reference TRBV19 and TRBJ2-1, is DGGITQSPKYLFRKEGQNVTLSCEQNLNHDAMYWYRQDPGQGLRLIYYSQIVNDFQKGDIAEGYSVSREKKESFPLTVTSAQKNPTAFYLCASSIGGTSYNEQFFGPGTRLTVL.